This entry features one TCR beta chain sequence. Its antigen is not identified. The source of the sample is a study of shared clonotypes between healthy human individuals. Study overall: Those who served as donors were two women and a few men between the ages of 18 and 49. There were three CD4 naive, three CD4 memory, two CD8 naive and one CD8 memory plates per donor. General observations from the study: When naive CD4 clonotypes were compared across a handful of donors, 5% to 5.5% were shared. Sharing of clonotypes among donors was expected to vary with sequencing depth.

Measured with immunoSEQ multiplex PCR; TCRdb has only the in-frame clones, and not every one. This table holds fewer than 1.6 million clones, around 98.5% found once. Sequencing input: naive CD4+ T cells sorted from blood. Stated subset: CD45RA+ positively selected. This TCR came from a man in his thirties or forties in good health.

Here the CDR3 reads CASARLAGGSYEQYF. The CDR3 DNA sequence: TGCGCCAGCGCAAGACTAGCGGGAGGGTCCTACGAGCAGTACTTC. This rearrangement joins TRBV10-2 to TRBJ2-7, with 14 bases matching TRBD2. CDR3 length: 15 amino acids. CDR1 and CDR2 (germline): WSHSY, SAAADI. After removal of 8 bases from V and 1 base from J, the junction contained 4 bases not matched to a gene.